What follows is one T cell receptor beta chain and its context. This entry comes from a study of OX40 agonist ivuxolimab in advanced cancers. Turning to the study itself: Ivuxolimab, an agonist antibody against OX40 (CD134), was given to patients. Six ivuxolimab dose levels, 0.01 to 10 mg/kg, were given intravenously every 2 weeks.

Sequenced by immunoSEQ multiplex PCR; TCRdb stores in-frame clones only, minus some. The data show under 65,000 clones, approximately 86% seen once. CDR1 is SGHRS, CDR2 YFSETQ, per germline. V was clipped by 4 bases and J by 5 bases, with 13 bases between them. This CDR3 is 14 amino acids long. The clonotype was recovered from an adult with an advanced solid tumor such as melanoma, head and neck, liver or kidney cancer. The J gene is TRBJ2-1, the V gene TRBV5-1, with D perhaps matching TRBD2 (6 bases). The sequencing used CD4+ or CD8+ T cells sorted from blood, collected in a trial of the OX40 agonist ivuxolimab. CDR3 sequence: CASSMLGGNNEQFF. CDR3 sequence (DNA): TGCGCCAGCAGCATGCTGGGCGGGAACAATGAGCAGTTCTTC.